Shown below are 23 T cell receptor beta chains from a single sample sequenced in a study of identical twins. TCRdb reanalysed the 5' RACE reads using MiXCR and keeps one entry per CDR3 protein. The table lists 1.5 million to 2 million distinct CDR3 sequences, under 35% of them singletons. The sample consisted of cord blood. The receptors derive from a newborn girl in good health.

The CDR3 region is CASSEYGGETQYF. CDR3 DNA sequence: TGTGCCAGCAGTGAATATGGCGGCGAGACCCAGTACTTC. The V and J genes are TRBV6-1 and TRBJ2-4; D is uncertain. The end of the DNA fits TRBJ2-5 better, so the J call may be wrong. This CDR3 spans 13 amino acids. Germline V gene data show CDR1 as MNHNS and CDR2 as SASEGT.

This clonotype has a handful of counts. The genes are TRBV20-1 and TRBJ2-6; D gene unclear. Deletions cut 6 bases from V and 0 bases from J, with 24 bases between. The V gene's germline CDR1 is DFQATT and CDR2 SNEGSKA (reference sequence). The CDR3 sequence is 19 residues long. The chain's CDR3 is CSAYDPFLLSNSGANVLTF. CDR3 coding DNA: TGCAGTGCCTACGACCCCTTCCTACTCTCCAACTCTGGGGCCAACGTCCTGACTTTC.

V and J are TRBV12-3 or TRBV12-4 and TRBJ1-6; 8 positions agree with TRBD1. The junction had 10 bases not matched to a gene; V was cut back by 6 bases and J by 18 bases. The CDR3 is 12 residues long. The CDR3 DNA sequence: TGTGCCAGCAGGCTACAGGGGGGTACCCCCCACTTT. Its protein product is CASRLQGGTPHF.

The rearrangement links TRBV7-2 to TRBJ1-2, with 10 bases that match TRBD1. With 1 base clipped from V and 5 bases from J, the junction kept 4 bases outside the gene matches. The germline V gene encodes CDR1 SGHTA and CDR2 FQGNSA. CDR3 length: 15 residues. Here the CDR3 DNA reads TGTGCCAGCAGCTTAGTGGACAGGGGGATATATGGCTACACCTTC. Its translation is CASSLVDRGIYGYTF.

The chain is built from TRBV21-1 and TRBJ2-4; the tabulated D call, TRBD1, remains unverified against the DNA. TRBV21-1 constitutes a pseudogene. There are 15 residues in the CDR3. The CDR3 DNA sequence: TGTGCCAGCAGCAACGCCAGGGGGGCCAAAAACATTCAGTACTTC. Amino acid sequence: CASSNARGAKNIQYF.

The rearrangement joins TRBV5-1 to TRBJ2-5; tentative D call: TRBD2 (7 bases). The germline V gene encodes CDR1 SGHRS and CDR2 YFSETQ. The CDR3 consists of 14 residues. Trimming stripped 4 bases from V and 4 bases from J, with 14 bases between. The CDR3 DNA reads as TGCGCCAGCAGCCCTGGGGGGGGCTCAGAGACCCAGTACTTC. This codes for CASSPGGGSETQYF.

This sequence joins TRBV10-3 and TRBJ2-3; perhaps TRBD2 as D (6 bases). V lost 2 bases to trimming and J lost 4 bases, with 10 bases between them. This CDR3 has 14 amino acids. Looked up from germline, CDR1 is ENHRY and CDR2 is SYGVKD. The CDR3 region is CAISERETPDTQYF. The CDR3 bases are TGTGCCATCAGTGAGCGGGAGACTCCAGATACGCAGTATTTT.

The chain has TRBV10-3 and TRBJ2-1, with TRBD2 matching 9 bases. The V gene end was trimmed by 0 bases and the J gene end by 6 bases; junction bases not matched to a gene: 3. The CDR3 is 15 residues long. Germline lookup yields CDR1 ENHRY and CDR2 SYGVKD. The CDR3 DNA sequence: TGTGCCATCAGTGAGTCGCGGGGGGGTCGCAATGAGCAGTTCTTC. It codes for CAISESRGGRNEQFF.

This clonotype showed up many times. The gene calls are TRBV27 and TRBJ2-7; TRBD1 matches 8 bases. The CDR3 extends over 15 amino acids. Per the germline V gene, CDR1 is MNHEY and CDR2 is SMNVEV (reference sequence). Trimming at V came to 4 bases and at J to 7 bases, leaving 12 bases not matched to a gene. The CDR3: CASSSSGTGVGEQYF. CDR3 DNA sequence: TGTGCCAGCAGTTCCTCCGGGACAGGAGTAGGGGAGCAGTACTTC.

Only a few counts were recorded for this clonotype. The chain combines TRBV2 with TRBJ1-5; D might be TRBD1 (5 bases). CDR1 is SNHLY, CDR2 FYNNEI, per germline. Trimming took off 3 bases at V and 6 bases at J, with 12 bases between the two ends. The length of the CDR3 is 14 residues. The CDR3 spells CASSDREVGQPQHF. The CDR3 DNA follows: TGTGCCAGCAGTGACAGGGAGGTCGGTCAGCCCCAGCATTTT.

This clonotype turned up a few times. This chain connects TRBV2 to TRBJ2-2, with a weak D call TRBD2 (6 bases). V lost 3 bases and J 6 bases, leaving 11 bases between the germline ends. The germline CDR1 and CDR2 sequences are SNHLY and FYNNEI. The CDR3 consists of 14 residues. The CDR3 nucleotides read TGTGCCAGCAGTGACCGGACGGGGGCCGGGGAGCTGTTTTTT. It encodes CASSDRTGAGELFF.

The chain combines TRBV28 with TRBJ1-5, with D unresolved. Germline CDR1 and CDR2: MDHEN and SYDVKM. The CDR3 is 15 residues long. Trimming shortened V by 3 bases and J by 2 bases, and 11 bases separated the two germline ends. Here the CDR3 reads CASSLNPGGNQPQHF. The CDR3 DNA reads as TGTGCCAGCAGTTTGAATCCGGGAGGCAATCAGCCCCAGCATTTT. The full variable domain, completed using reference TRBV28 and TRBJ1-5, is DVKVTQSSRYLVKRTGEKVFLECVQDMDHENMFWYRQDPGLGLRLIYFSYDVKMKEKGDIPEGYSVSREKKERFSLILESASTNQTSMYLCASSLNPGGNQPQHFGDGTRLSIL.

V usage is TRBV20-1 and J usage is TRBJ2-1; D is ambiguous. The V gene's germline CDR1 is DFQATT and CDR2 SNEGSKA (reference sequence). The V and J ends lost 0 bases and 1 base respectively, with 7 bases between them. The CDR3 spans 14 residues. The CDR3 is CSARDHASYNEQFF. The CDR3 coding sequence is TGCAGTGCTAGAGATCACGCTTCCTACAATGAGCAGTTCTTC.

This sequence joins TRBV10-3 and TRBJ1-1; the D gene is possibly TRBD1 (6 bases). The germline V and J ends were trimmed by 4 bases and 0 bases, with 15 bases remaining between them. Per the germline V gene, CDR1 is ENHRY and CDR2 is SYGVKD. The CDR3 spans 16 residues. Here the CDR3 DNA reads TGTGCCATCAGTGGGGGGGCGTACTCGATGAACACTGAAGCTTTCTTT. It encodes CAISGGAYSMNTEAFF.

This sequence joins TRBV3-1 and TRBJ2-3, with TRBD1 as a possible D gene (5 bases). This CDR3 region has 13 residues. Germline lookup yields CDR1 LGHDT and CDR2 YNNKEL (reference sequence). With 1 base removed from V and 7 bases from J, the gap between germline ends came to 9 bases. This chain's CDR3 is CASSQAQGNTQYF. In DNA form, the CDR3 reads TGTGCCAGCAGCCAAGCGCAGGGAAATACGCAGTATTTT.

This clonotype occurred a few times. The chain joins TRBV20-1 to TRBJ2-7; D is ambiguous. CDR3 length: 11 amino acids. Germline V gene sequence: CDR1 DFQATT, CDR2 SNEGSKA (reference sequence). The V end was cut by 7 bases, the J end by 3 bases, with 10 bases between. CDR3 amino acids: CSGGSHYEQYF. DNA of the CDR3: TGCAGTGGTGGTAGTCACTACGAGCAGTACTTC.

The chain recombines TRBV30 with TRBJ1-2; tentatively, D is TRBD1 (6 bases). The germline CDR1 and CDR2 sequences are GTSNPN and SVGIG (reference sequence). The CDR3 is 14 residues long. The germline V and J ends were trimmed by 0 bases and 4 bases, with 12 bases remaining between them. DNA for the CDR3: TGTGCCTGGAGTGTAGGCAGGGGAGTCTATGGCTACACCTTC. As protein: CAWSVGRGVYGYTF.

V gene TRBV9 combines with J gene TRBJ1-3; D is unresolved. The CDR3 has 15 residues. Germline V gene data show CDR1 as SGDLS and CDR2 as YYNGEE. V lost 0 bases and J lost 0, with 7 bases in between. The CDR3 loop is CASSVEAASGNTIYF. Here the CDR3 DNA reads TGTGCCAGCAGCGTAGAGGCCGCCTCTGGAAACACCATATATTTT.

This clonotype was counted only a few times. V and J are TRBV4-2 and TRBJ2-7, with 8 positions matching TRBD2. V gave up 1 base and J gave up 1 base; unmatched junction bases: 3. Germline-derived CDR1 and CDR2 are LGHNA and YNFKEQ. This CDR3 is built from 15 residues. The CDR3 sequence is CASSQAGGRSYEQYF. CDR3 nucleotides: TGTGCCAGCAGCCAAGCAGGCGGGAGGTCCTACGAGCAGTACTTC.

V usage is TRBV28 and J usage is TRBJ2-7; 12 bases match TRBD2. The closer fit of TRBJ2-5 to the DNA end suggests the J call may be wrong. The CDR3 runs 17 residues. Germline CDR1 reads MDHEN; CDR2 reads SYDVKM. The CDR3 here is CASSTGLAGYGLGTQYF. The CDR3 nucleotides read TGTGCCAGCAGTACTGGACTAGCGGGATATGGGTTGGGGACCCAGTACTTC.

This clonotype showed up just a few times. The CDR3 coding sequence is TGCAGCGCTAGACCCCCGAACACCGGGGAGCTGTTTTTT. Translating gives CSARPPNTGELFF. The J gene is TRBJ2-2, the V gene TRBV29-1; D gene ambiguous. The germline V gene encodes CDR1 SQVTM and CDR2 ANQGSEA. Between the trimmed V and J ends, which lost 7 bases and 0 bases, there was a span of 9 bases. CDR3 length: 13 amino acids.

This clonotype has at least ten counts. The CDR3 DNA sequence: TGTGCCACAACGGGACAGAGCTCCTACAATGAGCAGTTCTTC. Encoded protein: CATTGQSSYNEQFF. The chain has TRBV10-3 and TRBJ2-1, with 7 bases identical to TRBD1. V lost 10 bases, J lost 0 bases, and 6 bases stayed unmatched. Germline CDR1 ENHRY, CDR2 SYGVKD. CDR3 length: 14 amino acids.

A few counts support this clonotype. The J gene is TRBJ1-2, the V gene TRBV5-5, with D unclear. Germline CDR1 reads SGHKS; CDR2 reads YYEKEE (reference sequence). The CDR3 is 15 residues long. Trimming cost V 1 base and J 5 bases, with 15 bases left between them. Written as DNA, the CDR3 is TGTGCCAGCAGCTTGTCGACCACAGCCCCTTATGGCTACACCTTC. Residues: CASSLSTTAPYGYTF.